The rows below give T cell receptor beta chains drawn from one sample of a study of T cells in Graves' hyperthyroidism and ophthalmopathy. Using its own MiXCR run on the multiplex PCR reads, TCRdb lists one record per CDR3 protein. The sample yields around 430,000 distinct CDR3 sequences, about 15% seen once. The sequenced material came from blood. Source of these receptors: a woman aged 30 to 39 with Graves' hyperthyroidism. CDR3s include the opening cysteine and the closing phenylalanine or tryptophan. A D gene is named only where the DNA matches it firmly. The listing skips clone size in some rows; elsewhere it reads once, few, many or a size class.

clone_size,v_call,j_call,d_call,cdr3_aa,cdr3_nt
many,TRBV7-9,TRBJ2-1,.,CASEQGQRSYNEQFF,TGTGCCAGTGAACAGGGACAACGTTCCTACAATGAGCAGTTCTTC
many,TRBV7-2,TRBJ2-2,TRBD1,CASSYRGSTGELFF,TGTGCCAGCAGCTACAGGGGTAGCACCGGGGAGCTGTTTTTT
few,TRBV30,TRBJ1-1,.,CAWRPMLNTEAFF,TGTGCCTGGAGGCCCATGTTGAACACTGAAGCTTTCTTT
many,TRBV5-1,TRBJ1-1,.,CASSLDGTNTEAFF,TGCGCCAGCAGCTTGGACGGTACGAACACTGAAGCTTTCTTT
.,TRBV5-1,TRBJ1-5,TRBD1,CASSLAQGAGTGPYSNQPQHF,TGCGCCAGCAGCTTGGCACAGGGGGCTGGGACAGGGCCTTATAGCAATCAGCCCCAGCATTTT
many,TRBV6-5,TRBJ2-1,.,CASSYVPGPTYNEQFF,TGTGCCAGCAGTTACGTCCCAGGCCCTACCTACAATGAGCAGTTCTTC
few,TRBV29-1,TRBJ1-2,.,CSAEQGWGYTF,TGCAGCGCCGAACAGGGCTGGGGCTACACCTTC
many,TRBV2,TRBJ1-5,.,CASRGPGPSNQPQHF,TGTGCCAGCAGGGGCCCGGGCCCAAGCAATCAGCCCCAGCATTTT
few,TRBV30,TRBJ1-2,.,CAWSVLSNGYTF,TGTGCCTGGAGTGTCCTCTCAAATGGCTACACCTTC
.,TRBV7-3,TRBJ2-5,TRBD1,CASSPKGTVLGETQYF,TGTGCCAGCAGCCCCAAAGGGACAGTCCTTGGGGAGACCCAGTACTTC
few,TRBV27,TRBJ2-5,TRBD2,CASSWGGRRVRETQYF,TGTGCCAGCAGTTGGGGGGGACGGAGGGTCAGAGAGACCCAGTACTTC
.,TRBV19,TRBJ1-5,.,CASSIEFRGGQPQHF,TGTGCCAGTAGTATAGAGTTCAGGGGCGGCCAGCCCCAGCATTTT
many,TRBV18,TRBJ2-2,.,CASSPREGNTGELFF,TGTGCCAGCTCACCGCGTGAGGGCAACACCGGGGAGCTGTTTTTT
.,TRBV20-1,TRBJ2-5,TRBD2,CSASPPSGSHPPETQYF,TGCAGTGCTAGCCCCCCGAGCGGGAGCCACCCCCCAGAGACCCAGTACTTC
many,TRBV6-1,TRBJ2-7,TRBD2,CASSQQREPYEQYF,TGTGCCAGCAGTCAACAGCGGGAGCCCTACGAGCAGTACTTC
many,TRBV15,TRBJ1-1,.,CATSTPGQNTEAFF,TGTGCCACCAGCACCCCGGGACAAAACACTGAAGCTTTCTTT
.,TRBV19,TRBJ2-5,.,CASKLTGGETQYF,TGTGCCAGTAAACTAACCGGGGGAGAGACCCAGTACTTC
.,TRBV20-1,TRBJ2-1,.,CSARDLAGRGNEQFF,TGCAGTGCTAGAGATTTGGCAGGGCGAGGCAATGAGCAGTTCTTC